Presented here are 8 T cell receptor beta chains from one specimen sequenced in a study of cytomegalovirus exposure and HLA in healthy donors. Researchers ran the PCR with 60 Vbeta and 13 Jbeta primers. The table came from immunoSEQ multiplex PCR; TCRdb's copy has only in-frame clones and leaves some out. The sample lists 140,000 or so clones, around 80% seen once, with roughly 10% in the top ten. Sequences were obtained from PBMCs. The receptors here all came from an older woman in good health and CMV-seropositive.

This rearrangement joins TRBV7-6 to TRBJ2-7, with 7 bases identical to TRBD2. The CDR3 has 14 amino acids. Germline CDR1 reads SGHVS; CDR2 reads FNYEAQ. J gave up 0 bases and V 2 bases, and 1 base lay outside the gene matches. The CDR3: CASSLTGGSYEQYF. CDR3 nucleotides: TGTGCCAGCAGCTTAACGGGGGGCTCCTACGAGCAGTACTTC.

This sequence joins TRBV6-1 and TRBJ2-1; TRBD2 aligns across 10 bases. CDR1 and CDR2 (germline): MNHNS, SASEGT. CDR3 length: 13 residues. The J segment lost 5 bases and the V segment lost 7 bases, leaving 2 bases of the junction unmatched. CDR3 nucleotides: TGTGCCAGCACTCTAGCGGGAGACAATGAGCAGTTCTTC. This sequence encodes CASTLAGDNEQFF.

This chain joins TRBV28 and TRBJ2-6; D perhaps matches TRBD2 (7 bases). The CDR3 has 16 residues. Between the trimmed V and J ends, which lost 5 bases and 2 bases, there was a span of 13 bases. The V gene's germline CDR1 is MDHEN and CDR2 SYDVKM. CDR3 DNA: TGTGCCAGCAGTGTCCCGGGGGGCGCTGGGGCCAACGTCCTGACTTTC. Its translation is CASSVPGGAGANVLTF.

This sequence joins TRBV19 and TRBJ1-3; a possible D gene is TRBD1 (6 bases). The CDR3 spans 13 residues. The germline CDR1 and CDR2 sequences are LNHDA and SQIVND (reference sequence). V was pared by 4 bases and J by 4 bases, with 8 bases between. CDR3 DNA sequence: TGTGCCAGTAGTACAGGGGTCGGAAACACCATATATTTT. Residues: CASSTGVGNTIYF. The full variable domain, in which reference TRBV19 and TRBJ1-3 provide the parts outside the CDR3, is DGGITQSPKYLFRKEGQNVTLSCEQNLNHDAMYWYRQDPGQGLRLIYYSQIVNDFQKGDIAEGYSVSREKKESFPLTVTSAQKNPTAFYLCASSTGVGNTIYFGEGSWLTVV.

This clone appeared a few times. The J gene is TRBJ1-1, the V gene TRBV10-3, with D possibly TRBD1 on 5 matching bases. The CDR3 is 14 residues long. The V end lost 2 bases, the J end lost 1 base, and 8 bases lay between the germline ends. CDR1 is ENHRY and CDR2 is SYGVKD in the germline V gene. This CDR3 is CAISEVTGNTEAFF. The CDR3 nucleotides read TGTGCCATCAGTGAGGTCACAGGGAACACTGAAGCTTTCTTT.

The chain joins TRBV4-2 to TRBJ2-1, with 9 bases matching TRBD2. The CDR3 extends over 14 amino acids. V was pared by 0 bases and J by 10 bases, with 4 bases of the junction left unmatched. Germline V lookup: CDR1 LGHNA, CDR2 YNFKEQ. The CDR3 bases are TGTGCCAGCAGCCAAGATGCGGGGGGGAGGGAGCAGTTCTTC. It translates to CASSQDAGGREQFF.

V is TRBV10-3 and J is TRBJ2-3; 8 bases map to TRBD2. J gave up 1 base and V 2 bases, and 5 bases lay outside the gene matches. CDR3 length equals 16 residues. Looked up from germline, CDR1 is ENHRY and CDR2 is SYGVKD. The CDR3 DNA reads TGTGCCATCAGTGAGCCCAGCGGGAGAGGCACAGATACGCAGTATTTT. Residues: CAISEPSGRGTDTQYF.

V usage is TRBV7-9 and J usage is TRBJ2-7, with a tentative D call TRBD1 (5 bases). The V end was cut by 5 bases, the J end by 0 bases, with 11 bases between. This CDR3 region has 14 residues. Germline V gives CDR1 SEHNR, CDR2 FQNEAQ (reference sequence). CDR3 region: CASSLPGHSYEQYF. The CDR3, as DNA: TGTGCCAGCAGCCTGCCAGGGCACTCCTACGAGCAGTACTTC.